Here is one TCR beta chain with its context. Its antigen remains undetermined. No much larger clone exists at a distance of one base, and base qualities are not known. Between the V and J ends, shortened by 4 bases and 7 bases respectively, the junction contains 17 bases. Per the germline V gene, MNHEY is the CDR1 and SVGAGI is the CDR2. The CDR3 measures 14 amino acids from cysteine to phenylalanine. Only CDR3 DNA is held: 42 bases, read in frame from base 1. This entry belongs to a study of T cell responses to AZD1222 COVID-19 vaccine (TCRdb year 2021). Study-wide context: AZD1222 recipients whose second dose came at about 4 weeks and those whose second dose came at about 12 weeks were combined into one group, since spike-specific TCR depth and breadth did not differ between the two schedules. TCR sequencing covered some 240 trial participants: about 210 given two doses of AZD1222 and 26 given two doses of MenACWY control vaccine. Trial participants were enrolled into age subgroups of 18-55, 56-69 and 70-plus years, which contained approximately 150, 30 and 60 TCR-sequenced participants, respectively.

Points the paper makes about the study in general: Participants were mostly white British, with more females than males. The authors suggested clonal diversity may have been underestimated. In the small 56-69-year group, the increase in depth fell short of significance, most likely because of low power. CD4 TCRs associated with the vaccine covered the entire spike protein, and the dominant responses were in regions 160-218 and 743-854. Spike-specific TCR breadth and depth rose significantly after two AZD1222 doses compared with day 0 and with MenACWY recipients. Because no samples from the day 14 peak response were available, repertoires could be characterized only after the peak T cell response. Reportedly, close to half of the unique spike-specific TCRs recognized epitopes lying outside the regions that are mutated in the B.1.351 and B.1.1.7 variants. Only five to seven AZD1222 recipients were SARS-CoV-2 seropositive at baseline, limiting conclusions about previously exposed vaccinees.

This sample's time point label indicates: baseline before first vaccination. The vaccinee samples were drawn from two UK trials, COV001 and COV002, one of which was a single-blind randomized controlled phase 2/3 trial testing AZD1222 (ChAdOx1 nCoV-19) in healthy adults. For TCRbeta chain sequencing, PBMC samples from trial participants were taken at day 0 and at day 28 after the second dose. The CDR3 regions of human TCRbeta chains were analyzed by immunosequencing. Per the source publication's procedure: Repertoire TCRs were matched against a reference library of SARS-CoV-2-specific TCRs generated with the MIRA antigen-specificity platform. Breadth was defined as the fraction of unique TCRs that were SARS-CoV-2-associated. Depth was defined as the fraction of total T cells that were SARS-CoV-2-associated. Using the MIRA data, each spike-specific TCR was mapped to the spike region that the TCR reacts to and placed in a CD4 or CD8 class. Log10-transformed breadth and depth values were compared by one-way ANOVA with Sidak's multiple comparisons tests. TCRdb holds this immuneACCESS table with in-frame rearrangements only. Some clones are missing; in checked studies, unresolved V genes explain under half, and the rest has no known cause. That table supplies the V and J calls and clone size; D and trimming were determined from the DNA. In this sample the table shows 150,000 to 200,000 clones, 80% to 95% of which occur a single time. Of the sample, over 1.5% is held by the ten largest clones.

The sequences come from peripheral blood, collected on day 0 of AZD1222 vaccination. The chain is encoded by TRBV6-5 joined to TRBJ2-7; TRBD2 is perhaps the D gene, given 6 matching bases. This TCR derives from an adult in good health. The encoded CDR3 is CASSSRATGREQYF. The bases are TGTGCCAGCAGTTCCCGGGCCACGGGGAGGGAGCAGTACTTC.